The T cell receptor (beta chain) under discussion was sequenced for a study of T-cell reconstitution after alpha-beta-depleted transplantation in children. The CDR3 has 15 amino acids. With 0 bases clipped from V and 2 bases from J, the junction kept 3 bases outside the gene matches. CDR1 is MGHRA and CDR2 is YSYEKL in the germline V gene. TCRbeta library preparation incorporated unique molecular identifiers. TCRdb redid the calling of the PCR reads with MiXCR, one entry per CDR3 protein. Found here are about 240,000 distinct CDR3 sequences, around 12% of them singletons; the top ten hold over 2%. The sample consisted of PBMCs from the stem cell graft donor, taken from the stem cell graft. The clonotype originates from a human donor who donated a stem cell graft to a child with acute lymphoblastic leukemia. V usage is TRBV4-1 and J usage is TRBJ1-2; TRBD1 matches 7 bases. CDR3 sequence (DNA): TGCGCCAGCAGCCAAGATCCACAGGGGAACTATGGCTACACCTTC. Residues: CASSQDPQGNYGYTF.